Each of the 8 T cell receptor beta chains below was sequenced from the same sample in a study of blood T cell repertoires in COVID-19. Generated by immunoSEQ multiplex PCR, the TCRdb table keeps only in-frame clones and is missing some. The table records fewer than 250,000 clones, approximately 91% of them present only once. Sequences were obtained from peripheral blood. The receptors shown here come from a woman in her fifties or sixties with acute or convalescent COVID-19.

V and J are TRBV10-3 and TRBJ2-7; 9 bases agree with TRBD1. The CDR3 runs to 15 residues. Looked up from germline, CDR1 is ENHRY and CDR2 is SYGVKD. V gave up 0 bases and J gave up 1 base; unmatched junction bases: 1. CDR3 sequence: CAISESGTGSYEQYF. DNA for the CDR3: TGTGCCATCAGTGAGTCGGGGACAGGGTCCTACGAGCAGTACTTC.

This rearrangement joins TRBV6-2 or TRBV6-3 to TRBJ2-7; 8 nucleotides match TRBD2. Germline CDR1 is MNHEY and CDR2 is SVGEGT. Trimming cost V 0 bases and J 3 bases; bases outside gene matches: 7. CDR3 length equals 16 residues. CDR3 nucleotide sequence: TGTGCCAGCAGTTACTCGCGCCTAGCGGGTTACTACGAGCAGTACTTC. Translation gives CASSYSRLAGYYEQYF.

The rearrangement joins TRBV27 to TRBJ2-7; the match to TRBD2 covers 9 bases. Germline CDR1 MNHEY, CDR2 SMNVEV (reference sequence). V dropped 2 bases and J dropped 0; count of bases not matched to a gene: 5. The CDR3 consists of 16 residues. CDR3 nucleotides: TGTGCCAGCAGTTTAGGCCTAGCGGGGATCTCCTACGAGCAGTACTTC. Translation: CASSLGLAGISYEQYF.

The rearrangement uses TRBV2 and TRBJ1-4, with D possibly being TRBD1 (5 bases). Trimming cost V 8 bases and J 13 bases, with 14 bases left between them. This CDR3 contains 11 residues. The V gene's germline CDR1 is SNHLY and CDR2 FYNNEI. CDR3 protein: CASSGERRLFF. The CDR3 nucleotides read TGTGCCAGCTCGGGGGAGCGAAGACTGTTTTTT.

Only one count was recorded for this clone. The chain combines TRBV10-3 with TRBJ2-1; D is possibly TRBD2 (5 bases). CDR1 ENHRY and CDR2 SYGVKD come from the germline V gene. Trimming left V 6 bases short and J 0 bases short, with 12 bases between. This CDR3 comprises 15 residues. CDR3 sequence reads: CAISLVASSYNEQFF. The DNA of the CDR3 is TGTGCCATCAGCCTTGTAGCGAGCTCCTACAATGAGCAGTTCTTC.

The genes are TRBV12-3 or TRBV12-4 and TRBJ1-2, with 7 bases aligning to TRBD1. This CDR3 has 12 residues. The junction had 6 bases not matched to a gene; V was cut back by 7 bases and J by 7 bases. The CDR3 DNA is TGTGCCAGCACCCGGACAGGCGGTGGCTACACCTTC. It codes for CASTRTGGGYTF.

CDR3 DNA sequence: TGTGCCTGGAAGCGGGAGGGGAATGAGCAGTTCTTC. Residues: CAWKREGNEQFF. The rearrangement uses TRBV30 and TRBJ2-1; 10 nucleotides agree with TRBD2. The CDR3 covers 12 residues. The J segment lost 7 bases and the V segment lost 4 bases, leaving 1 base of the junction unmatched. Per the germline V gene, CDR1 is GTSNPN and CDR2 is SVGIG (reference sequence).

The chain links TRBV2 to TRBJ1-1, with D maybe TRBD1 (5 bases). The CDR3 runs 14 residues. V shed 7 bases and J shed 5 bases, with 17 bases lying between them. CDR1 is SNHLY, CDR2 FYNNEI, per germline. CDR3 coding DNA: TGTGCCAGCATTGGAGGGGTTCTGGATACTGAAGCTTTCTTT. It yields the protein CASIGGVLDTEAFF. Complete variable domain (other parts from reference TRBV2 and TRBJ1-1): EPEVTQTPSHQVTQMGQEVILRCVPISNHLYFYWYRQILGQKVEFLVSFYNNEISEKSEIFDDQFSVERPDGSNFTLKIRSTKLEDSAMYFCASIGGVLDTEAFFGQGTRLTVV.